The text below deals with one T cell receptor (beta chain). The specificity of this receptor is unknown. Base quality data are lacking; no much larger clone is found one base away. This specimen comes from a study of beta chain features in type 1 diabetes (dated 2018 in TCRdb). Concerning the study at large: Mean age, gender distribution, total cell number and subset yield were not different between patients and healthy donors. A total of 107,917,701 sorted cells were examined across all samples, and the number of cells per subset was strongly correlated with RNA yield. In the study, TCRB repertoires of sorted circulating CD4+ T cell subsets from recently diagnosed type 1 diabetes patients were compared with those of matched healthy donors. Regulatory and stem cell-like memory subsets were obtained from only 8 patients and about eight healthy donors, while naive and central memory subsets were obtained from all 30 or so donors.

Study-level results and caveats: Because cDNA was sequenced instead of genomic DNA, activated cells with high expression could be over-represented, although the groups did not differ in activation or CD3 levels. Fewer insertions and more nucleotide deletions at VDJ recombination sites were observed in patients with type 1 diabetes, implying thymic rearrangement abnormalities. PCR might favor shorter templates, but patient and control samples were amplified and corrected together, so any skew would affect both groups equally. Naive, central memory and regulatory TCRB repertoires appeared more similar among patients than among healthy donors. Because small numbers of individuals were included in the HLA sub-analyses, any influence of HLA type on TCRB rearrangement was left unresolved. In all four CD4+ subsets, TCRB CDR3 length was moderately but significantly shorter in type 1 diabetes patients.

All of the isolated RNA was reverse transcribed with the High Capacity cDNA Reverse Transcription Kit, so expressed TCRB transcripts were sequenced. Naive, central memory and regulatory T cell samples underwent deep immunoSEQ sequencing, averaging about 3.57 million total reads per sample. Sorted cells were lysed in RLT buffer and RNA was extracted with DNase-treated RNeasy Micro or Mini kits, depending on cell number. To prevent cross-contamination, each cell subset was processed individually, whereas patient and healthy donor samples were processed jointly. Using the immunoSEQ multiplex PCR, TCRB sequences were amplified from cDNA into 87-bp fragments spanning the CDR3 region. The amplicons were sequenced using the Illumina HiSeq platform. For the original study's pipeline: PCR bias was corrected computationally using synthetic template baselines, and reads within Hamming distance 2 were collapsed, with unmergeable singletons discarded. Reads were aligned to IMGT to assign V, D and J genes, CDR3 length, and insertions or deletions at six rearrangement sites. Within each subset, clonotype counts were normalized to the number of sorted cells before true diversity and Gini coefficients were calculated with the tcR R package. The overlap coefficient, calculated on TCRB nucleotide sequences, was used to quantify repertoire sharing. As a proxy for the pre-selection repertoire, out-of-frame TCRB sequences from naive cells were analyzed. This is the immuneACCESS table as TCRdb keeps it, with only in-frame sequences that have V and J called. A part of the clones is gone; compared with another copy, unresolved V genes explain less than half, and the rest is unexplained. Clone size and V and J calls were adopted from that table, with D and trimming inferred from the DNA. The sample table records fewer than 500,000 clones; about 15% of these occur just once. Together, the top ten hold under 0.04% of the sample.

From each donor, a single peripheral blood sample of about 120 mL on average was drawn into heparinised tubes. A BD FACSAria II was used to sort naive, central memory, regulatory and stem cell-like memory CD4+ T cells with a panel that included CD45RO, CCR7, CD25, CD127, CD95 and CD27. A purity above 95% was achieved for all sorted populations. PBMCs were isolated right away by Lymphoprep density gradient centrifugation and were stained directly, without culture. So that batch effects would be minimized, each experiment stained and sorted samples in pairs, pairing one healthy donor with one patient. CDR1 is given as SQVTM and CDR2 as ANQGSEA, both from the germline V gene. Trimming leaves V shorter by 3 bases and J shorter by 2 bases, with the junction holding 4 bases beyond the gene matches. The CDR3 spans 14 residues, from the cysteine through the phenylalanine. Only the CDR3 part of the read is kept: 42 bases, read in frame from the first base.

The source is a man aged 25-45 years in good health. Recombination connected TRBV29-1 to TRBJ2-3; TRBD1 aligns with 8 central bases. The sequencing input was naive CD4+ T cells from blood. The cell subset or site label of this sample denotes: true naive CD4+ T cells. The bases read TGCAGCGTTGACAGGGGGCGACTCACAGATACGCAGTATTTT. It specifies CSVDRGRLTDTQYF.